This TCR beta chain emerged from a study of fetal regulatory T cell absence and autoimmunity. Across the study: The IPEX patients lacked clinical diabetes but had exocrine pancreas autoimmunity.

The study, taken as a whole, reports: Cord blood and pancreas showed broadly similar TRB gene family usage.

Only in-frame clones appear in the TCRdb table, and some are missing; sequencing was by immunoSEQ multiplex PCR. Here the sample spans 95,000 to 100,000 clones, roughly 70% being singletons. CDR1 and CDR2 from the germline V gene are MNHEY and SMNVEV (reference sequence). The CDR3 loop spans 12 amino acids. Trimming left V 0 bases short and J 10 bases short, with 9 bases between. As regards this clone: Its antigen remains unidentified.

The sequence derives from a male donor with IPEX syndrome. J is TRBJ1-1 and V is TRBV27, with unresolved D. Sequencing was performed on pancreas tissue. The CDR3 DNA is TGTGCCAGCAGTTTATCCGGCAGGCCAGCTTTCTTT. Translation gives CASSLSGRPAFF.